This entry concerns a single TCR beta chain. Its antigen is unknown. The source of the sample is a study of cytomegalovirus exposure and HLA in healthy donors. Study-level findings and limits: According to a later analysis, most TCR beta chains associated with CMV appeared HLA-restricted.

Germline values: CDR1 SGHVS, CDR2 FQNEAQ. The J segment lost 0 bases and the V segment lost 3 bases, leaving 4 bases of the junction unmatched. The CDR3 covers 15 residues. The PCR made use of 60 Vbeta and 13 Jbeta primers. Repertoires were generated with immunoSEQ multiplex PCR, while TCRdb's copy carries only in-frame clones and drops some. This sample's table has tens of thousands of clones. The rearrangement uses TRBV7-8 and TRBJ2-7, with 8 bases fitting TRBD1. The sequenced material came from PBMCs. This sequence was found in a man between 18 and 29 years old in good health and CMV-seropositive. The CDR3 DNA sequence: TGTGCCAGCAGCTTTGCCAGGGGGCTCTCCTACGAGCAGTACTTC. Amino acids: CASSFARGLSYEQYF.